This TCR beta chain was captured in a study of T cell clonality in common variable immunodeficiency. Study results and limitations: The cause of increased CVID clonality remains unclear without subpopulation sequencing. Repertoire-complication correlations in CVID were limited by patient heterogeneity. In common variable immunodeficiency, TCR beta chains reportedly carried fewer deletions and N-nucleotide insertions.

The table came from immunoSEQ multiplex PCR; TCRdb's copy has only in-frame clones and leaves some out. The sample was found to contain 25,000 to 35,000 clones, and every one recurs. In this sample, this clone turned up many times. Its cognate antigen is unknown. The read is 3 residues too short to cover the CDR3 end, so that end is filled in from the germline J gene. The CVID group had some 15 females and around 29 males, mean age around 40. CVID subjects were neither ill nor on immunomodulatory or immunosuppressive medication at sampling. Between the trimmed V and J ends, which lost 5 bases and 4 bases, there was a span of 16 bases. The germline V gene has CDR1 SGHVS and CDR2 FQNEAQ. This CDR3 region has 15 residues.

Source material: peripheral blood mononuclear cells. The sequence derives from a human donor with common variable immunodeficiency. The chain joins TRBV7-8 to TRBJ2-3, with a possible D match to TRBD2 (6 bases). The CDR3 sequence: CASSPMRGVADTQYF. CDR3 bases read: TGTGCCAGCAGCCCCATGCGGGGAGTCGCAGATACG.